Each of the 14 T cell receptor beta chains below was sequenced from the same sample in a study of OX40 agonist ivuxolimab in advanced cancers. Assay: immunoSEQ multiplex PCR; the TCRdb copy retains only in-frame clones and omits some. The sample has 60,000 to 80,000 clones; roughly 88% are singletons. Specimen: CD4+ or CD8+ T cells sorted from blood, collected in a trial of the OX40 agonist ivuxolimab. These receptor sequences come from an adult with an advanced solid tumor such as melanoma, head and neck, liver or kidney cancer.

The chain recombines TRBV4-2 with TRBJ2-5; D is ambiguous. The J call may be wrong; the DNA end is better matched by TRBJ2-7. This CDR3 spans 11 amino acids. Germline V CDR1 and CDR2: LGHNA, YNFKEQ. The CDR3 is CASSQGDEQYF. The CDR3 DNA follows: TGTGCCAGCAGCCAAGGTGACGAGCAGTACTTC.

The chain links TRBV28 to TRBJ2-7; 7 bases match TRBD2. This CDR3 contains 13 residues. The V gene end was trimmed by 8 bases and the J gene end by 4 bases; junction bases not matched to a gene: 8. Germline CDR1 reads MDHEN; CDR2 reads SYDVKM. The CDR3 DNA is TGTGCCAGCGGGACTACCGCCTTATACGAGCAGTACTTC. Protein sequence: CASGTTALYEQYF.

The V and J genes are TRBV5-1 and TRBJ1-1; no definite D call. V was cut by 3 bases and J by 1 base, with 19 bases left in between. The CDR3 consists of 17 residues. Germline CDR1 is SGHRS and CDR2 is YFSETQ. The CDR3 spells CASSWTPAPFTNTEAFF. In nucleotides, the CDR3 is TGCGCCAGCAGCTGGACCCCGGCCCCCTTCACGAACACTGAAGCTTTCTTT.

J is TRBJ1-1 and V is TRBV7-9; the D is unclear. The CDR3 contains 11 residues. Trimming removed 4 bases at V and 7 bases at J, with 7 bases between. Germline V gene data show CDR1 as SEHNR and CDR2 as FQNEAQ (reference sequence). In nucleotides, the CDR3 is TGTGCCAGCAGCTCCCTCAGTGAAGCTTTCTTT. It codes for CASSSLSEAFF. Drawing the rest from reference TRBV7-9 and TRBJ1-1, the complete variable domain is DTGVSQNPRHKITKRGQNVTFRCDPISEHNRLYWYRQTLGQGPEFLTYFQNEAQLEKSRLLSDRFSAERPKGSFSTLEIQRTEQGDSAMYLCASSSLSEAFFGQGTRLTVV.

This chain joins TRBV19 and TRBJ1-5; D is uncertain. The CDR3 covers 12 residues. Trimming stripped 1 base from V and 4 bases from J, with 2 bases between. CDR1 is LNHDA, CDR2 SQIVND, per germline (reference sequence). The CDR3 region has the DNA TGTGCCAGTAGTATAGGAAATCAGCCCCAGCATTTT. This sequence encodes CASSIGNQPQHF.

The chain recombines TRBV6-6 with TRBJ1-4; 7 nucleotides match TRBD1. Germline loops: CDR1 MNHNY, CDR2 SVGAGI (reference sequence). V gave up 10 bases and J gave up 5 bases; unmatched junction bases: 10. The CDR3 totals 14 residues. This CDR3 is CAIRRGQENEKLFF. The CDR3 DNA sequence: TGTGCCATAAGGAGGGGGCAGGAAAATGAAAAACTGTTTTTT.

This clone was observed a few times. This sequence joins TRBV29-1 and TRBJ1-5; D is unclear. V lost 4 bases and J 9 bases, leaving 7 bases between the germline ends. CDR1 and CDR2 from the germline V gene are SQVTM and ANQGSEA. This CDR3 is 10 amino acids long. The CDR3 protein is CSVGPGPQHF. The CDR3 DNA is TGCAGCGTTGGGCCAGGGCCCCAGCATTTT.

This chain joins TRBV18 and TRBJ1-2; maybe TRBD1 (6 bases). The V end lost 2 bases, the J end lost 6 bases, and 13 bases lay between the germline ends. Germline CDR1 and CDR2: KGHSH and LQKENI. The CDR3 is made up of 14 amino acids. CDR3 residues: CASSPGQTLNGYTF. DNA of the CDR3: TGTGCCAGCTCACCAGGACAGACCCTTAATGGCTACACCTTC.

The CDR3 loop is CASSPPGRANYGYTF. CDR3 bases: TGTGCCAGCAGCCCCCCGGGACGTGCTAACTATGGCTACACCTTC. V and J are TRBV7-9 and TRBJ1-2, with D perhaps matching TRBD1 (5 bases). Germline V CDR1 and CDR2: SEHNR, FQNEAQ (reference sequence). This CDR3 has 15 residues. V shed 5 bases and J shed 0 bases, with 13 bases lying between them.

The chain employs TRBV28 and TRBJ1-5, with D possibly matching TRBD1 (6 bases). Germline values: CDR1 MDHEN, CDR2 SYDVKM. V dropped 6 bases and J dropped 4 bases, with 10 bases sitting between them. The length of the CDR3 is 13 residues. CDR3 protein: CASSLDRNQPQHF. CDR3 coding DNA: TGTGCCAGCAGCCTAGACAGGAATCAGCCCCAGCATTTT. Full variable domain (rest looked up from reference TRBV28 and TRBJ1-5): DVKVTQSSRYLVKRTGEKVFLECVQDMDHENMFWYRQDPGLGLRLIYFSYDVKMKEKGDIPEGYSVSREKKERFSLILESASTNQTSMYLCASSLDRNQPQHFGDGTRLSIL.

V and J are TRBV28 and TRBJ1-2, with a possible D match to TRBD1 (5 bases). V lost 7 bases to trimming and J lost 8 bases, with 17 bases between them. The germline gives CDR1 MDHEN, CDR2 SYDVKM. The CDR3 consists of 13 residues. The CDR3 region is CASTRDPVRGYTF. The CDR3 nucleotides are TGTGCCAGCACCAGGGACCCGGTACGCGGCTACACCTTC.

The genes are TRBV25-1 and TRBJ2-2; maybe TRBD1 (5 bases). V was cut by 2 bases and J by 0 bases, with 10 bases left in between. CDR1 is MGHDK, CDR2 SYGVNS, per germline. The CDR3 has 16 residues. The CDR3 loop is CASSEPRAPNTGELFF. As DNA, the CDR3 is TGTGCCAGCAGTGAACCCAGGGCTCCGAACACCGGGGAGCTGTTTTTT.

This chain uses TRBV5-1 with TRBJ1-6, with TRBD1 matching 7 bases. The V and J ends lost 4 bases and 7 bases, in that order; junction bases with no gene match: 5. The CDR3 is 14 residues long. CDR1 is SGHRS, CDR2 YFSETQ, per germline. DNA for the CDR3: TGCGCCAGCAGCCGGGACAGCGAGAATTCACCCCTCCACTTT. Amino acid sequence: CASSRDSENSPLHF. Combining the CDR3 with reference TRBV5-1 and TRBJ1-6 gives the whole variable domain KAGVTQTPRYLIKTRGQQVTLSCSPISGHRSVSWYQQTPGQGLQFLFEYFSETQRNKGNFPGRFSGRQFSNSRSEMNVSTLELGDSALYLCASSRDSENSPLHFGNGTRLTVT.

This clone showed up just a few times. V usage is TRBV5-4 and J usage is TRBJ2-2; 11 nucleotides line up with TRBD2. The ends lost 5 bases at V and 6 bases at J; junction bases unmatched: 6. The CDR3 runs 15 residues. Germline V CDR1 and CDR2: SGHNT, YYREEE (reference sequence). CDR3: CASRNSGGGPGELFF. CDR3 nucleotide sequence: TGTGCCAGCAGAAATAGCGGGGGGGGCCCCGGGGAGCTGTTTTTT.